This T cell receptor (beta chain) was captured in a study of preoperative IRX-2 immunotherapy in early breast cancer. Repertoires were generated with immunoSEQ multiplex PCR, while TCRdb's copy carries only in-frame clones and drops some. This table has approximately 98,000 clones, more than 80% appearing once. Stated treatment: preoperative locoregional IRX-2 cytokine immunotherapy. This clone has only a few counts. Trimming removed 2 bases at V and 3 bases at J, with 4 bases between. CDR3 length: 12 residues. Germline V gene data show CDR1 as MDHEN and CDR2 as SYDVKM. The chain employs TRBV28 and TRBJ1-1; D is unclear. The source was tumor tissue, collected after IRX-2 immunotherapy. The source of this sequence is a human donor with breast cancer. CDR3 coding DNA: TGTGCCAGCAGTTTAGGTTACACTGAAGCTTTCTTT. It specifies CASSLGYTEAFF.